One and the same sample provided the 30 T cell receptor beta chains below, sequenced in a study of CD4+ T cells in melanoma. Data came from immunoSEQ multiplex PCR; TCRdb stores just in-frame clones and leaves some out. The repertoire consists of around 100,000 clones, with around 92% occurring once and the leading ten covering roughly 3.5%. Input material: peripheral blood. Receptors were obtained from a human donor with melanoma.

The CDR3 sequence is CASSQDWTSNEQFF. CDR3 in DNA: TGTGCCAGCAGCCAGGATTGGACTAGCAATGAGCAGTTCTTC. This chain links TRBV14 with TRBJ2-1; TRBD2 aligns across 7 bases. The ends lost 3 bases at V and 6 bases at J; junction bases unmatched: 5. The length of the CDR3 is 14 residues. The germline gives CDR1 SGHDN, CDR2 FVKESK.

V gene TRBV28 combines with J gene TRBJ2-3, with 8 bases fitting TRBD2. CDR3 size: 13 residues. With 9 bases clipped from V and 11 bases from J, the junction kept 13 bases outside the gene matches. Germline CDR1 reads MDHEN; CDR2 reads SYDVKM. The DNA of the CDR3 is TGTGCCAGTTCCGGGACTAGGGGAGAGAAGCAGTATTTT. Residues: CASSGTRGEKQYF.

This chain connects TRBV6-6 to TRBJ2-7, with a tentative D call TRBD1 (5 bases). CDR3 length equals 13 residues. Trimming removed 0 bases from V and 3 bases from J, with 6 bases in between. CDR1 is MNHNY, CDR2 SVGAGI, per germline (reference sequence). Here the CDR3 reads CASSYSDSYEQYF. In DNA, the CDR3 is TGTGCCAGCAGTTACTCCGACAGCTACGAGCAGTACTTC.

This chain joins TRBV5-4 and TRBJ2-7; 11 bases match TRBD1. CDR1 is SGHNT and CDR2 is YYREEE in the germline V gene (reference sequence). Unmatched junction bases numbered 5, after V lost 0 bases and J lost 6 bases. The length of the CDR3 is 15 residues. The CDR3 coding sequence is TGTGCCAGCAGCTTGGGGGACAGGGGGTATCTCGAGCAGTACTTC. As protein: CASSLGDRGYLEQYF.

CDR3 bases: TGTGCCAGCAGCTTTAGACAGACCACTAATTCACCCCTCCACTTT. As protein: CASSFRQTTNSPLHF. The chain recombines TRBV5-5 with TRBJ1-6; tentative D call: TRBD1 (5 bases). Between the trimmed V and J ends, which lost 2 bases and 6 bases, there was a span of 12 bases. The CDR3 consists of 15 residues. The germline CDR1 and CDR2 sequences are SGHKS and YYEKEE (reference sequence). Together with reference TRBV5-5 and TRBJ1-6, the CDR3 gives the full variable domain: DAGVTQSPTHLIKTRGQQVTLRCSPISGHKSVSWYQQVLGQGPQFIFQYYEKEERGRGNFPDRFSARQFPNYSSELNVNALLLGDSALYLCASSFRQTTNSPLHFGNGTRLTVT.

V and J are TRBV9 and TRBJ2-1, with D perhaps assigned TRBD1 or TRBD2 (6 bases each). This CDR3 region has 17 residues. CDR1 SGDLS and CDR2 YYNGEE come from the germline V gene. V gave up 5 bases and J gave up 6 bases, with 24 bases separating them. The CDR3 region has the DNA TGTGCCAGCAGAAGGGGGGAAGGGGTCTTTAGGACCAATGAGCAGTTCTTC. This encodes CASRRGEGVFRTNEQFF.

The chain links TRBV18 to TRBJ1-2; no clear D gene. CDR1 is KGHSH, CDR2 LQKENI, per germline. This CDR3 has 13 residues. With 2 bases removed from V and 4 bases from J, the gap between germline ends came to 8 bases. The CDR3 reads CASSPSGGYGYTF. Written as DNA, the CDR3 is TGTGCCAGCTCACCAAGTGGCGGCTATGGCTACACCTTC.

The chain is built from TRBV19 and TRBJ1-2; D call uncertain. Trimming took off 1 base at V and 7 bases at J, with 16 bases between the two ends. Germline-derived CDR1 and CDR2 are LNHDA and SQIVND (reference sequence). The CDR3 contains 15 residues. The CDR3 spells CASSIASPSLSGYTF. The CDR3 DNA reads as TGTGCCAGTAGTATAGCCTCCCCGTCTCTCTCTGGCTACACCTTC.

The CDR3 protein is CASSKLEGGATDTQYF. The CDR3 nucleotides are TGTGCCAGCAGCAAACTAGAGGGGGGGGCTACAGATACGCAGTATTTT. The genes are TRBV11-2 and TRBJ2-3; a possible D gene is TRBD2 (7 bases). From germline, CDR1 is SGHAT and CDR2 FQNNGV. Trimming stripped 5 bases from V and 3 bases from J, with 18 bases between. The CDR3 length is 16 residues.

This clone was detected a few times. V gene TRBV7-2 combines with J gene TRBJ1-1; D is uncertain. V was cut by 3 bases and J by 8 bases, with 7 bases left in between. Germline assignment: CDR1 SGHTA and CDR2 FQGNSA. The CDR3 has 11 amino acids. The CDR3 coding sequence is TGTGCCAGCAGCTTTGGAGGAGAAGCTTTCTTT. Translation gives CASSFGGEAFF.

This clone has a single count. CDR3 sequence (DNA): TGTGCCAGCAATTCCTTCGGGGGCTGGGATGGCTACACCTTC. As protein: CASNSFGGWDGYTF. The chain combines TRBV6-5 with TRBJ1-2; D might be TRBD1 (6 bases). Trimming removed 7 bases from V and 6 bases from J, with 18 bases in between. CDR1 and CDR2 from the germline V gene are MNHEY and SVGAGI. This CDR3 spans 14 amino acids.

This clone appeared a single time. The chain links TRBV7-2 to TRBJ2-3; D remains unclear. Germline V CDR1 and CDR2: SGHTA, FQGNSA. This CDR3 region has 12 residues. Trimming removed 3 bases from V and 5 bases from J, with 6 bases in between. This chain's CDR3 is CASSFYRDTQYF. The CDR3 region has the DNA TGTGCCAGCAGCTTTTACCGAGATACGCAGTATTTT.

The chain is built from TRBV9 and TRBJ2-7; unclear D gene. Germline CDR1 is SGDLS and CDR2 is YYNGEE. Trimming left V 0 bases short and J 3 bases short, with 4 bases between. This CDR3 is built from 12 residues. The CDR3 DNA sequence: TGTGCCAGCAGCGTAGAAATCTACGAGCAGTACTTC. It codes for CASSVEIYEQYF.

V usage is TRBV29-1 and J usage is TRBJ2-3; 8 nucleotides line up with TRBD1. Germline V gene lookup returns CDR1 SQVTM and CDR2 ANQGSEA. The J segment lost 0 bases and the V segment lost 4 bases, leaving 0 bases of the junction unmatched. The CDR3 length is 13 residues. The CDR3 loop is CSVGQGSTDTQYF. CDR3 in DNA: TGCAGCGTTGGACAGGGGAGCACAGATACGCAGTATTTT.

The chain uses TRBV4-3 and TRBJ1-2; TRBD1 aligns across 7 bases. The V and J ends lost 0 bases and 4 bases, in that order; junction bases with no gene match: 11. CDR3 length: 17 amino acids. Germline assignment: CDR1 LGHNA and CDR2 YSLEER. The CDR3 reads CASSQDSVRDRAYGYTF. CDR3 coding DNA: TGCGCCAGCAGCCAAGATTCGGTCCGAGACAGGGCCTATGGCTACACCTTC.

The V gene is TRBV14, the J gene TRBJ2-7; D remains unclear. The CDR3 has 14 residues. Germline CDR1 reads SGHDN; CDR2 reads FVKESK. V was pared by 1 base and J by 1 base, with 8 bases between. The CDR3 region is CASSQGLSSYEQYF. CDR3 sequence (DNA): TGTGCCAGCAGCCAAGGACTGTCATCCTACGAGCAGTACTTC. Drawing the rest from reference TRBV14 and TRBJ2-7, the complete variable domain is EAGVTQFPSHSVIEKGQTVTLRCDPISGHDNLYWYRRVMGKEIKFLLHFVKESKQDESGMPNNRFLAERTGGTYSTLKVQPAELEDSGVYFCASSQGLSSYEQYFGPGTRLTVT.

This clone was observed a few times. This chain links TRBV9 with TRBJ2-3, with unresolved D. The CDR3 spans 16 residues. Germline V gene lookup returns CDR1 SGDLS and CDR2 YYNGEE. Trimming took off 0 bases at V and 0 bases at J, with 11 bases between the two ends. For the CDR3, the DNA is TGTGCCAGCAGCGTAGTAGACCATTCGAGCACAGATACGCAGTATTTT. Protein: CASSVVDHSSTDTQYF.

This clone was seen repeatedly, ten times or more. The J gene is TRBJ1-2, the V gene TRBV6-5; TRBD1 might be the D (5 bases). The CDR3 is 13 residues long. Per germline, CDR1 MNHEY and CDR2 SVGAGI. The germline V and J ends were trimmed by 6 bases and 7 bases, with 15 bases remaining between them. CDR3: CASRARASSGYTF. The DNA for the CDR3 is TGTGCCAGCAGGGCCAGGGCCAGCAGTGGCTACACCTTC.

The chain couples TRBV6-6 to TRBJ2-7; no definite D call. The CDR3 runs to 15 residues. V was clipped by 4 bases and J by 4 bases, with 17 bases between them. Per germline, CDR1 MNHNY and CDR2 SVGAGI (reference sequence). In DNA, the CDR3 is TGTGCCAGCAGTTTAGCCACCCCCCCCTATTACGAGCAGTACTTC. Translating gives CASSLATPPYYEQYF.

This clone was observed a single time. The chain is built from TRBV4-2 and TRBJ2-7, with D possibly being TRBD2 (5 bases). Germline CDR1 LGHNA, CDR2 YNFKEQ. The CDR3 is 14 residues long. V lost 2 bases and J 3 bases, leaving 11 bases between the germline ends. Here the CDR3 DNA reads TGTGCCAGCAGCCAACGAGGGAGCGGCTACGAGCAGTACTTC. Translation: CASSQRGSGYEQYF.

The table lists this clone with a few counts. The chain uses TRBV7-9 and TRBJ1-2, with TRBD1 matching 10 bases. Trimming took 0 bases from V and 8 from J; bases not matched to a gene: 6. The CDR3 runs 15 residues. Germline V gene data show CDR1 as SEHNR and CDR2 as FQNEAQ (reference sequence). The CDR3 sequence: CASSLALGTGVGYTF. CDR3 DNA: TGTGCCAGCAGCTTAGCCCTCGGGACAGGGGTAGGCTACACCTTC.

The chain employs TRBV27 and TRBJ2-7; TRBD1 aligns across 8 bases. Looked up from germline, CDR1 is MNHEY and CDR2 is SMNVEV (reference sequence). The CDR3 has 15 amino acids. V dropped 5 bases and J dropped 2; count of bases not matched to a gene: 8. The CDR3 DNA sequence: TGTGCCAGCAGTATAGGACAGGGCCGAACCTACGAGCAGTACTTC. As protein: CASSIGQGRTYEQYF.

The rearrangement links TRBV5-8 to TRBJ1-3; possibly TRBD1 for D (5 bases). Germline values: CDR1 SGHTS, CDR2 YDEGEE. V lost 0 bases and J lost 3, with 13 bases in between. The CDR3 runs to 16 residues. Here the CDR3 reads CASSLVGTSIGNTIYF. The CDR3 coding sequence is TGTGCCAGCAGCTTGGTCGGGACTTCTATTGGAAACACCATATATTTT.

To note about this clone: The sample contains more than one DNA sequence encoding this CDR3. V is TRBV5-4 and J is TRBJ2-3; D gene ambiguous. Germline V gene sequence: CDR1 SGHNT, CDR2 YYREEE (reference sequence). Trimming took 2 bases from V and 2 from J, leaving 3 bases between them. The CDR3 consists of 12 residues. CDR3 nucleotide sequence: TGTGCCAGCAGCTTATCCACAGATACGCAGTATTTT. It yields the protein CASSLSTDTQYF.

V gene TRBV5-8 combines with J gene TRBJ1-1; weak D call: TRBD1 (5 bases). The germline V gene has CDR1 SGHTS and CDR2 YDEGEE. The length of the CDR3 is 14 residues. Deletions cut 2 bases from V and 7 bases from J, with 15 bases between. CDR3 amino acids: CASSFWGGINEAFF. The CDR3 DNA is TGTGCCAGCAGCTTCTGGGGGGGGATAAATGAAGCTTTCTTT.

V gene TRBV19 combines with J gene TRBJ1-2, with 11 bases fitting TRBD1. V gave up 4 bases and J gave up 4 bases; unmatched junction bases: 2. Germline V gene sequence: CDR1 LNHDA, CDR2 SQIVND (reference sequence). There are 14 residues in the CDR3. The CDR3 region has the DNA TGTGCCAGTAGTACGGACAGGGGGCCCTATGGCTACACCTTC. It yields the protein CASSTDRGPYGYTF.

V is TRBV15 and J is TRBJ1-6, with D perhaps matching TRBD1 (5 bases). The V and J ends lost 2 bases and 12 bases respectively, with 14 bases between them. CDR1 and CDR2 (germline): LNHNV, YYDKDF (reference sequence). The CDR3 extends over 14 amino acids. The CDR3 sequence: CATSRPGGRGPLHF. The DNA for the CDR3 is TGTGCCACCAGCAGACCCGGGGGAAGGGGACCCCTCCACTTT.

In DNA form, the CDR3 reads TGCGCCAGCAGCCCACTGCTCTCCTCCTACAATGAGCAGTTCTTC. Translated: CASSPLLSSYNEQFF. This chain uses TRBV4-3 with TRBJ2-1; D is unresolved. Between the trimmed V and J ends, which lost 4 bases and 0 bases, there was a span of 10 bases. Germline V gives CDR1 LGHNA, CDR2 YSLEER. The CDR3 has 15 amino acids.

The chain combines TRBV7-2 with TRBJ1-1, with D perhaps matching TRBD1 (5 bases). Trimming removed 4 bases at V and 5 bases at J, with 14 bases between. CDR1 SGHTA and CDR2 FQGNSA come from the germline V gene. CDR3 length equals 14 residues. The CDR3 DNA follows: TGTGCCAGCAGCTCTTCGGGGGGTGGGACTGAAGCTTTCTTT. It yields the protein CASSSSGGGTEAFF. The full variable domain, with the rest looked up from reference TRBV7-2 and TRBJ1-1, is GAGVSQSPSNKVTEKGKDVELRCDPISGHTALYWYRQSLGQGLEFLIYFQGNSAPDKSGLPSDRFSAERTGGSVSTLTIQRTQQEDSAVYLCASSSSGGGTEAFFGQGTRLTVV.

The V call is TRBV6-5, the J call TRBJ2-3, with a weak D call TRBD2 (7 bases). There are 14 residues in the CDR3. The germline V gene encodes CDR1 MNHEY and CDR2 SVGAGI. V was cut by 2 bases and J by 6 bases, with 12 bases left in between. The CDR3: CASSYTGGPDTQYF. The CDR3 nucleotides read TGTGCCAGCAGTTACACGGGGGGCCCTGATACGCAGTATTTT.